The rows below give T cell receptor beta chains drawn from one sample of a study of PD-1 blockade in classical Hodgkin lymphoma. The repertoire was sequenced with immunoSEQ multiplex PCR; TCRdb's copy has only in-frame clones and lacks some. The sample carries approximately 27,000 clones, 82% recorded once. The sequences come from peripheral blood mononuclear cells (PBMCs), collected before the fourth cycle of nivolumab. These receptors were collected from a human donor with classical Hodgkin lymphoma. CDR3s include the opening cysteine and the closing phenylalanine or tryptophan. Each record gives: J gene, D gene, V gene, clone size, CDR3 DNA, CDR3 protein. D genes are given only for firm matches. Not all rows give a size; the values are once, few, many and, for expanded clones, a class.

j_gene: TRBJ2-5
d_gene: NA
v_gene: TRBV7-9
abundance: NA
CDR3nt: TGTGCCAGCAGCTTGGTGGACGTGGACCAAGAGACCCAGTACTTC
CDR3aa: CASSLVDVDQETQYF

j_gene: TRBJ2-2
d_gene: TRBD2
v_gene: TRBV27
abundance: once
CDR3nt: TGTGCCAGCAGTTTAGCCGCTAGCGGTTGGGCCGGGGAGCTGTTTTTT
CDR3aa: CASSLAASGWAGELFF

j_gene: TRBJ1-6
d_gene: NA
v_gene: TRBV11-3
abundance: NA
CDR3nt: TGTGCCAGCAGCTTAGATAGCTATTCACCCCTCCACTTT
CDR3aa: CASSLDSYSPLHF

j_gene: TRBJ2-1
d_gene: NA
v_gene: TRBV14
abundance: NA
CDR3nt: TGTGCCAGCAGCCAAGGCAGGGGCCCTTTGAATGAGCAGTTCTTC
CDR3aa: CASSQGRGPLNEQFF

j_gene: TRBJ2-7
d_gene: TRBD1
v_gene: TRBV5-1
abundance: NA
CDR3nt: TGCGCCAGCAGCTTGGGCCTAGTACAGGGGGTTAGTGCCTACGAGCAGTACTTC
CDR3aa: CASSLGLVQGVSAYEQYF

j_gene: TRBJ1-5
d_gene: NA
v_gene: TRBV15
abundance: NA
CDR3nt: TGTGCCACCAGCAGAGGGAACAGGGCAAATCAGCCCCAGCATTTT
CDR3aa: CATSRGNRANQPQHF

j_gene: TRBJ2-1
d_gene: TRBD1
v_gene: TRBV6-6
abundance: NA
CDR3nt: TGTGCCAGCGACAAAGGCGACCGACAGGGGAATGAGCAGTTCTTC
CDR3aa: CASDKGDRQGNEQFF

j_gene: TRBJ2-1
d_gene: TRBD2
v_gene: TRBV9
abundance: few
CDR3nt: TGTGCCAGCAGCGTAGGAAGGGGGGTGCGGTTAGCGGGGACCTACAATGAGCAGTTCTTC
CDR3aa: CASSVGRGVRLAGTYNEQFF

j_gene: TRBJ2-5
d_gene: NA
v_gene: TRBV2
abundance: once
CDR3nt: TGTGCCAGCAGAGGGGATGTGAAGACCCAGTACTTC
CDR3aa: CASRGDVKTQYF

j_gene: TRBJ2-1
d_gene: NA
v_gene: TRBV19
abundance: NA
CDR3nt: TGTGCCAGTAGAGGGTCTTCCCACAATGAGCAGTTCTTC
CDR3aa: CASRGSSHNEQFF

j_gene: TRBJ1-1
d_gene: NA
v_gene: TRBV4-2
abundance: NA
CDR3nt: TGTGCCAGCAGCCGTCGGCTCACTGAAGCTTTCTTT
CDR3aa: CASSRRLTEAFF

j_gene: TRBJ2-7
d_gene: NA
v_gene: TRBV13
abundance: once
CDR3nt: TGTGCCAGCAGCTTAGGCGGGACAAGATCCTACGAGCAGTACTTC
CDR3aa: CASSLGGTRSYEQYF

j_gene: TRBJ1-1
d_gene: NA
v_gene: TRBV7-2
abundance: NA
CDR3nt: TGTGCCAGCAGCCCAGCGGGACGGACGAACACTGAAGCTTTCTTT
CDR3aa: CASSPAGRTNTEAFF

j_gene: TRBJ1-2
d_gene: NA
v_gene: TRBV5-1
abundance: NA
CDR3nt: TGCGCCAGCAGCTTGCTGGGGTACTATGGCTACACCTTC
CDR3aa: CASSLLGYYGYTF

j_gene: TRBJ1-3
d_gene: NA
v_gene: TRBV7-9
abundance: NA
CDR3nt: TGTGCCAGCAGCTTAGCGATGGGGCAAGGAAACACCATATATTTT
CDR3aa: CASSLAMGQGNTIYF

j_gene: TRBJ2-3
d_gene: TRBD2
v_gene: TRBV19
abundance: NA
CDR3nt: TGTGCCAGTAGCGGATCTTCCGCGGCTAGCGGGGGGGCCAGAGATACGCAGTATTTT
CDR3aa: CASSGSSAASGGARDTQYF

j_gene: TRBJ2-5
d_gene: NA
v_gene: TRBV7-7
abundance: NA
CDR3nt: TGTGCCAGCAGTCGGACACCCCGCGGGGAGACCCAGTACTTC
CDR3aa: CASSRTPRGETQYF

j_gene: TRBJ2-3
d_gene: NA
v_gene: TRBV9
abundance: NA
CDR3nt: TGTGCCAGCAGCGTAGTGCCCCAGCACACGGATACGCAGTATTTT
CDR3aa: CASSVVPQHTDTQYF

j_gene: TRBJ2-7
d_gene: NA
v_gene: TRBV6-1
abundance: NA
CDR3nt: TGTGCCAGCCAGAATTACGAGCAGTACTTC
CDR3aa: CASQNYEQYF

j_gene: TRBJ2-1
d_gene: NA
v_gene: TRBV7-7
abundance: NA
CDR3nt: TGTGCTAGCAGCTTTGGCCAAAGCTCCTACAATGAGCAGTTCTTC
CDR3aa: CASSFGQSSYNEQFF

j_gene: TRBJ2-7
d_gene: NA
v_gene: TRBV5-1
abundance: NA
CDR3nt: TGCGCCAGCAGCTTTAGTGGGTCCTACGAGCAGTACTTC
CDR3aa: CASSFSGSYEQYF

j_gene: TRBJ2-7
d_gene: NA
v_gene: TRBV6-5
abundance: NA
CDR3nt: TGTGCCAGCAGACAAGAACCGTACTCCTACGAGCAGTACTTC
CDR3aa: CASRQEPYSYEQYF

j_gene: TRBJ1-2
d_gene: NA
v_gene: TRBV14
abundance: few
CDR3nt: TGTGCCAGCAGCCAAATAAGAGGGAGCGGCTACACCTTC
CDR3aa: CASSQIRGSGYTF

j_gene: TRBJ1-3
d_gene: NA
v_gene: TRBV15
abundance: once
CDR3nt: TGTGCCACCGCAACCGGTCCCTCTGGAAACACCATATATTTT
CDR3aa: CATATGPSGNTIYF

j_gene: TRBJ2-1
d_gene: NA
v_gene: TRBV7-7
abundance: NA
CDR3nt: TGTGCTAGCAGCTTAGGGGACTACAATGAGCAGTTCTTC
CDR3aa: CASSLGDYNEQFF

j_gene: TRBJ1-1
d_gene: NA
v_gene: TRBV7-9
abundance: few
CDR3nt: TGTGCCAGCAGCTTACGGGGAACTGAAGCTTTCTTT
CDR3aa: CASSLRGTEAFF

j_gene: TRBJ2-1
d_gene: TRBD2
v_gene: TRBV13
abundance: NA
CDR3nt: TGTGCCAGCAGCACCGGGACTAGCGGGGGGGCAGGCAATGAGCAGTTCTTC
CDR3aa: CASSTGTSGGAGNEQFF

j_gene: TRBJ2-6
d_gene: TRBD1
v_gene: TRBV7-9
abundance: NA
CDR3nt: TGTGCCAGCAGCCGGACAGGGGGCGCGGGGGCCAACGTCCTGACTTTC
CDR3aa: CASSRTGGAGANVLTF

j_gene: TRBJ2-3
d_gene: NA
v_gene: TRBV19
abundance: medium-sized
CDR3nt: TGTGCCAGTAGCCCGACCCCAAGCCCAACAGATACGCAGTATTTT
CDR3aa: CASSPTPSPTDTQYF

j_gene: TRBJ2-1
d_gene: TRBD1
v_gene: TRBV2
abundance: NA
CDR3nt: TGTGCCAGCAGTCAAATTACGGACAGGGCTAATGAGCAGTTCTTC
CDR3aa: CASSQITDRANEQFF

j_gene: TRBJ1-4
d_gene: NA
v_gene: TRBV19
abundance: NA
CDR3nt: TGTGCCAGTAGCCGAGCGGAGAGGGAAGGCGAAAAACTGTTTTTT
CDR3aa: CASSRAEREGEKLFF

j_gene: TRBJ2-3
d_gene: TRBD2
v_gene: TRBV5-4
abundance: NA
CDR3nt: TGTGCCAGCAGCCGGGAACTAGCGGGGTTAGATACGCAGTATTTT
CDR3aa: CASSRELAGLDTQYF

j_gene: TRBJ2-3
d_gene: NA
v_gene: TRBV19
abundance: NA
CDR3nt: TGTGCCAGTAGTATAGTGGCAGATACGCAGTATTTT
CDR3aa: CASSIVADTQYF

j_gene: TRBJ1-2
d_gene: NA
v_gene: TRBV5-6
abundance: once
CDR3nt: TGTGCCAGCAGCCGCCCAGGCGCGGGCTACACCTTC
CDR3aa: CASSRPGAGYTF

j_gene: TRBJ2-5
d_gene: TRBD2
v_gene: TRBV5-1
abundance: once
CDR3nt: TGCGCCAGCAGCCCTGGGACTAGCGGGGGGACTTACCAAGAGACCCAGTACTTC
CDR3aa: CASSPGTSGGTYQETQYF

j_gene: TRBJ2-7
d_gene: TRBD2
v_gene: TRBV4-3
abundance: NA
CDR3nt: TGCGCCAGCAGTGGGTCACTAGCGGGAGTCTACGAGCAGTACTTC
CDR3aa: CASSGSLAGVYEQYF

j_gene: TRBJ2-7
d_gene: NA
v_gene: TRBV6-6
abundance: NA
CDR3nt: TGTGCCAGCAGTTACGGGGTTGCCTACGAGCAGTACTTC
CDR3aa: CASSYGVAYEQYF

j_gene: TRBJ2-5
d_gene: TRBD2
v_gene: TRBV7-3
abundance: NA
CDR3nt: TGTGCCAGCAGCTTAGGCAGCGGGGGGGCCGAGACCCAGTACTTC
CDR3aa: CASSLGSGGAETQYF